These 31 T cell receptor beta chains were all obtained from the same sample, sequenced in a study of shared clonotypes between healthy human individuals (dated by TCRdb to 2020 to 2021). Library prep was done by the immunoSEQ multiplex PCR assay. TCRdb retrieved this table from immuneACCESS and kept in-frame rearrangements only. Not all clones are present; in checked studies, unresolved V genes account for under half, and no reason is known for the remainder. This sample lists about 480,000 clones; roughly 85% were detected once. The biggest ten clones account for around 12% of the sample. Input material: PBMCs. These TCRs come from a woman aged 40 to 55 in good health. Some clones in this sample may be carry-over from other donors' samples.

V usage is TRBV9 and J usage is TRBJ2-6; unclear D gene. Trimming shortened V by 0 bases and J by 1 base, and 8 bases separated the two germline ends. The CDR3 runs 16 residues. Germline V gene lookup returns CDR1 SGDLS and CDR2 YYNGEE. CDR3 protein: CASSVEGRSGANVLTF. DNA of the CDR3: TGTGCCAGCAGCGTAGAGGGTAGGTCTGGGGCCAACGTCCTGACTTTC.

The J gene is TRBJ2-1, the V gene TRBV4-1; D call uncertain. The V gene's germline CDR1 is MGHRA and CDR2 YSYEKL. Trimming cost V 4 bases and J 4 bases, with 8 bases left between them. This CDR3 has 13 amino acids. The CDR3 region has the DNA TGCGCCAGCAGCCTAGCAGCGTACAATGAGCAGTTCTTC. This gives the protein CASSLAAYNEQFF.

V usage is TRBV28 and J usage is TRBJ1-1; D uncertain. The V end lost 4 bases, the J end lost 4 bases, and 16 bases lay between the germline ends. The length of the CDR3 is 15 residues. Per the germline V gene, CDR1 is MDHEN and CDR2 is SYDVKM. For the CDR3, the DNA is TGTGCCAGCAGTTCCCCGGGTTACGAAGCCACTGAAGCTTTCTTT. Its protein is CASSSPGYEATEAFF. Supplemented by reference TRBV28 and TRBJ1-1, the full variable domain reads DVKVTQSSRYLVKRTGEKVFLECVQDMDHENMFWYRQDPGLGLRLIYFSYDVKMKEKGDIPEGYSVSREKKERFSLILESASTNQTSMYLCASSSPGYEATEAFFGQGTRLTVV.

Many counts were recorded for this clone. This chain connects TRBV5-1 to TRBJ2-1, with TRBD2 identical over 14 bases. V was pared by 7 bases and J by 4 bases, with 10 bases of the junction left unmatched. Germline V CDR1 and CDR2: SGHRS, YFSETQ. This CDR3 region has 17 residues. CDR3 protein: CASSRTSGRPLYNEQFF. DNA for the CDR3: TGCGCCAGCTCACGGACTAGCGGGAGGCCCTTATACAATGAGCAGTTCTTC.

The genes are TRBV7-9 and TRBJ2-7; 8 bases map to TRBD1. The V gene's germline CDR1 is SEHNR and CDR2 FQNEAQ (reference sequence). This CDR3 is built from 17 residues. J was trimmed by 0 bases and V by 6 bases; bases with no gene match: 13. DNA of the CDR3: TGTGCCAGCAGTCAAATGGGGACAGGTCTAAGCTCCTACGAGCAGTACTTC. Residues: CASSQMGTGLSSYEQYF.

This clone came up a few times. The chain has TRBV27 and TRBJ2-4; D may be TRBD1 (6 bases). CDR3 length: 14 residues. Germline V CDR1 and CDR2: MNHEY, SMNVEV (reference sequence). V was cut by 2 bases and J by 8 bases, with 13 bases left in between. The CDR3 sequence: CASSLVGASDIQYF. For the CDR3, the DNA is TGTGCCAGCAGTTTAGTGGGGGCGTCTGACATTCAGTACTTC.

DNA of the CDR3: TGTGCCAGCAGTGACCAAGCCAGGATCTATGGCTACACCTTC. This codes for CASSDQARIYGYTF. The chain has TRBV25-1 and TRBJ1-2; D unresolved. Germline V gene lookup returns CDR1 MGHDK and CDR2 SYGVNS. The length of the CDR3 is 14 residues. Trimming shortened V by 3 bases and J by 4 bases, and 12 bases separated the two germline ends.

This clone has just a few counts. This chain links TRBV5-4 with TRBJ2-1, with a tentative D call TRBD2 (5 bases). Trimming shortened V by 1 base and J by 6 bases, and 17 bases separated the two germline ends. CDR3 size: 16 residues. Germline CDR1 reads SGHNT; CDR2 reads YYREEE (reference sequence). This CDR3 is CASSLFGLARSNEQFF. The DNA of the CDR3 is TGTGCCAGCAGCTTGTTCGGGCTAGCTCGGAGCAATGAGCAGTTCTTC.

The rearrangement joins TRBV27 to TRBJ2-1; a possible D gene is TRBD2 (5 bases). V shed 5 bases and J shed 6 bases, with 17 bases lying between them. Germline CDR1 MNHEY, CDR2 SMNVEV (reference sequence). This CDR3 has 15 amino acids. CDR3 sequence: CASSPTRKGGNEQFF. In DNA, the CDR3 is TGTGCCAGCAGTCCCACTAGGAAGGGTGGCAATGAGCAGTTCTTC.

This rearrangement joins TRBV27 to TRBJ2-5; no definite D call. The DNA end is a closer match to TRBJ2-7, so the J assignment may be wrong. Looked up from germline, CDR1 is MNHEY and CDR2 is SMNVEV (reference sequence). The CDR3 is made up of 13 amino acids. This chain's CDR3 is CASSFLGAYEQYF. DNA for the CDR3: TGTGCCAGCAGTTTTCTTGGAGCCTACGAGCAGTACTTC.

The genes are TRBV9 and TRBJ2-7; D possibly corresponds to TRBD1 (6 bases). The CDR3 totals 15 residues. V lost 0 bases, J lost 0 bases, and 10 bases lay in between. Germline CDR1 is SGDLS and CDR2 is YYNGEE. The CDR3 DNA reads TGTGCCAGCAGCGTAGGTCCCAGGGGCTCCTACGAGCAGTACTTC. Translated: CASSVGPRGSYEQYF.

This clone has a handful of counts. This chain's CDR3 is CSVGATNEKLFF. The CDR3, as DNA: TGCAGCGTTGGTGCAACTAATGAAAAACTGTTTTTT. The genes are TRBV29-1 and TRBJ1-4, with D unresolved. Germline V CDR1 and CDR2: SQVTM, ANQGSEA. V was shortened by 4 bases and J by 0 bases, with 3 bases between the two germline ends. The CDR3 is 12 residues long.

The chain is built from TRBV5-1 and TRBJ2-1; 11 nucleotides line up with TRBD2. CDR1 and CDR2 from the germline V gene are SGHRS and YFSETQ. The V gene end was trimmed by 4 bases and the J gene end by 7 bases; junction bases not matched to a gene: 7. The CDR3 has 15 residues. CDR3 sequence reads: CASSLLAGDVNEQFF. The CDR3, as DNA: TGCGCCAGCAGCCTACTAGCGGGAGATGTTAATGAGCAGTTCTTC.

The chain links TRBV4-1 to TRBJ2-3; 14 bases fit TRBD2. The CDR3 spans 19 residues. Trimming at V came to 2 bases and at J to 8 bases, leaving 15 bases not matched to a gene. The germline gives CDR1 MGHRA, CDR2 YSYEKL. The CDR3 region is CASSQPGTSGGSRGGTQYF. CDR3 in DNA: TGCGCCAGCAGCCAACCCGGGACTAGCGGGGGCTCCCGCGGGGGTACGCAGTATTTT.

This clone was observed once. The chain uses TRBV28 and TRBJ2-5; 15 positions match TRBD2. V was clipped by 2 bases and J by 5 bases; unmatched bases: 3. Germline assignment: CDR1 MDHEN and CDR2 SYDVKM. This CDR3 is 16 amino acids long. CDR3: CASSLGLAGGPETQYF. CDR3 sequence (DNA): TGTGCCAGCAGTTTAGGACTAGCGGGAGGGCCGGAGACCCAGTACTTC. The full variable domain, completed using reference TRBV28 and TRBJ2-5, is DVKVTQSSRYLVKRTGEKVFLECVQDMDHENMFWYRQDPGLGLRLIYFSYDVKMKEKGDIPEGYSVSREKKERFSLILESASTNQTSMYLCASSLGLAGGPETQYFGPGTRLLVL.

This clone was counted only a few times. This chain uses TRBV28 with TRBJ2-7, with 7 bases lining up with TRBD2. Germline V gene sequence: CDR1 MDHEN, CDR2 SYDVKM. There are 14 residues in the CDR3. The V and J ends lost 6 bases and 6 bases, in that order; junction bases with no gene match: 11. The CDR3 DNA is TGTGCCAGCAGCCCCCCCGGACTAGAAAGCGAGCAGTACTTC. Translated: CASSPPGLESEQYF.

Details on this clone: This sequence is one base from a far larger clone and is likely a read error. The CDR3 loop is CASSEMVSNYGYAF. The CDR3 DNA sequence: TGCGCCAGCAGTGAAATGGTCTCTAACTATGGCTACGCCTTC. The gene calls are TRBV10-2 and TRBJ1-2; unclear D gene. This CDR3 contains 14 residues. CDR1 is WSHSY and CDR2 is SAAADI in the germline V gene.

The chain uses TRBV19 and TRBJ2-7, with TRBD2 matching 7 bases. V trimming: 6 bases; J trimming: 3 bases; junction bases outside the gene matches: 8. Germline CDR1 and CDR2: LNHDA and SQIVND (reference sequence). CDR3 length: 14 residues. This CDR3 reads CASSSSGTFYEQYF. In DNA, the CDR3 is TGTGCCAGTAGCTCCAGCGGGACCTTCTACGAGCAGTACTTC.

V and J are TRBV27 and TRBJ2-7; D is possibly TRBD1 (6 bases). CDR1 MNHEY and CDR2 SMNVEV come from the germline V gene (reference sequence). This CDR3 has 14 amino acids. Trimming stripped 7 bases from V and 4 bases from J, with 17 bases between. This chain's CDR3 is CASKPGHGGYEQYF. The DNA for the CDR3 is TGTGCCAGCAAACCGGGACACGGAGGATACGAGCAGTACTTC.

This clone appeared a few times. The V and J genes are TRBV7-2 and TRBJ2-7, with 8 bases identical to TRBD2. CDR1 and CDR2 (germline): SGHTA, FQGNSA. The junction had 6 bases not matched to a gene; V was cut back by 2 bases and J by 0 bases. CDR3 length: 16 residues. The CDR3 here is CASSLRAGGSSYEQYF. DNA of the CDR3: TGTGCCAGCAGCTTACGGGCGGGAGGATCCTCCTACGAGCAGTACTTC.

The chain has TRBV5-1 and TRBJ1-5; D not resolved. Trimming stripped 2 bases from V and 6 bases from J, with 9 bases between. This CDR3 has 13 amino acids. Germline values: CDR1 SGHRS, CDR2 YFSETQ. CDR3 sequence (DNA): TGCGCCAGCAGCTTTGGGGAGGGTCAGCCCCAGCATTTT. It encodes CASSFGEGQPQHF. The full variable domain, rest sourced from reference TRBV5-1 and TRBJ1-5, is KAGVTQTPRYLIKTRGQQVTLSCSPISGHRSVSWYQQTPGQGLQFLFEYFSETQRNKGNFPGRFSGRQFSNSRSEMNVSTLELGDSALYLCASSFGEGQPQHFGDGTRLSIL.

The chain employs TRBV5-4 and TRBJ2-5; possible D gene TRBD1, 6 bases. V was pared by 2 bases and J by 2 bases, with 10 bases between. The CDR3 loop spans 14 amino acids. The germline V gene has CDR1 SGHNT and CDR2 YYREEE (reference sequence). The CDR3 reads CASSFTGLQETQYF. DNA for the CDR3: TGTGCCAGCAGCTTTACAGGGTTGCAAGAGACCCAGTACTTC.

This clone was observed once. The chain couples TRBV6-4 to TRBJ2-1; TRBD2 matches 11 bases. CDR3 length equals 14 residues. CDR1 MRHNA and CDR2 SNTAGT come from the germline V gene. J lost 6 bases, V lost 3 bases, and 1 base had no gene match. The chain's CDR3 is CASSDGTSGNEQFF. The CDR3 DNA reads TGTGCCAGCAGTGATGGGACTAGCGGCAATGAGCAGTTCTTC.

This chain joins TRBV28 and TRBJ2-7; a possible D gene is TRBD2 (6 bases). This CDR3 has 14 residues. Germline V gene lookup returns CDR1 MDHEN and CDR2 SYDVKM. With 5 bases removed from V and 0 bases from J, the gap between germline ends came to 11 bases. In DNA form, the CDR3 reads TGTGCCAGCAGTCAAGGACTACCCTCCTACGAGCAGTACTTC. Its translation: CASSQGLPSYEQYF.

This clone has just one count. The chain uses TRBV4-2 and TRBJ2-2; 10 bases line up with TRBD1. CDR3 size: 17 residues. V lost 2 bases to trimming and J lost 3 bases; unmatched junction nucleotides: 6. Per the germline V gene, CDR1 is LGHNA and CDR2 is YNFKEQ. CDR3 DNA sequence: TGTGCCAGCAGCCAACCTACCGGGACAGGGGACACCGGGGAGCTGTTTTTT. Translated, it gives CASSQPTGTGDTGELFF.

The chain links TRBV5-1 to TRBJ2-1, with no clear D. Germline-derived CDR1 and CDR2 are SGHRS and YFSETQ. Trimming stripped 4 bases from V and 2 bases from J, with 1 base between. The CDR3 has 11 amino acids. In nucleotides, the CDR3 is TGCGCCAGCAGCGCCTACAATGAGCAGTTCTTC. Translated: CASSAYNEQFF.

The V and J genes are TRBV5-6 and TRBJ2-5; 11 positions match TRBD1. The J segment lost 5 bases and the V segment lost 4 bases, leaving 10 bases of the junction unmatched. This CDR3 contains 16 residues. The germline gives CDR1 SGHDT, CDR2 YYEEEE. This CDR3 reads CASSRARDRGVETQYF. The CDR3 DNA follows: TGTGCCAGCAGCCGTGCCCGGGACAGGGGGGTTGAGACCCAGTACTTC.

The chain has TRBV6-7 and TRBJ1-5, with D tentatively TRBD1 (5 bases). TRBV6-7 is sorted into the ORF group, with uncertain function. The CDR3 spans 16 residues. V dropped 11 bases and J dropped 2 bases, with 22 bases sitting between them. The CDR3 spells CARPAEWRGGNQPQHF. The CDR3 DNA sequence: TGTGCCCGGCCAGCAGAGTGGAGGGGAGGCAATCAGCCCCAGCATTTT.

V is TRBV5-4 and J is TRBJ2-1, with 11 bases identical to TRBD2. This CDR3 has 19 residues. Trimming removed 5 bases from V and 4 bases from J; junction bases left unmatched: 17. CDR1 SGHNT and CDR2 YYREEE come from the germline V gene (reference sequence). The CDR3 spells CASRRTSGSANLNYNEQFF. The CDR3 DNA reads as TGTGCCAGCAGGAGAACTAGCGGGAGCGCTAACCTAAATTACAATGAGCAGTTCTTC. The full variable domain, completed using reference TRBV5-4 and TRBJ2-1, is ETGVTQSPTHLIKTRGQQVTLRCSSQSGHNTVSWYQQALGQGPQFIFQYYREEENGRGNFPPRFSGLQFPNYSSELNVNALELDDSALYLCASRRTSGSANLNYNEQFFGPGTRLTVL.

DNA of the CDR3: TGTGCCAGCAGCCCCCCGGGACTAGCGAGGAGAGACATACCTGAGCAGTTCTTC. This translates into CASSPPGLARRDIPEQFF. The rearrangement links TRBV9 to TRBJ2-1, with TRBD2 matching 10 bases. This CDR3 has 18 amino acids. V gave up 4 bases and J gave up 9 bases; unmatched junction bases: 19. In germline, CDR1 is SGDLS, CDR2 YYNGEE.

This chain uses TRBV25-1 with TRBJ2-5; TRBD2 aligns across 9 bases. The CDR3 contains 14 residues. Germline V CDR1 and CDR2: MGHDK, SYGVNS. The V gene end was trimmed by 4 bases and the J gene end by 5 bases; junction bases not matched to a gene: 5. Here the CDR3 DNA reads TGTGCCAGCAGTGCCAGGACTAGCGCGGAGACCCAGTACTTC. As protein: CASSARTSAETQYF.